The 24 T cell receptor beta chains reported below all come from one sample, sequenced in a study of blood T cell repertoires in COVID-19. The data were produced by immunoSEQ multiplex PCR, yet TCRdb's version contains in-frame clones alone and is incomplete. Here the sample spans roughly 200,000 clones, 80% to 90% being singletons. The sequenced material came from peripheral blood. The receptor set was obtained from a woman older than 75 with COVID-19, enrolled during active disease.

V and J are TRBV7-2 and TRBJ1-2, with D perhaps TRBD1 (6 bases). In germline, CDR1 is SGHTA, CDR2 FQGNSA. The length of the CDR3 is 15 residues. The V gene lost 1 base and the J gene lost 4 bases, with 13 bases spanning the gap. This chain's CDR3 is CASSLVVTGSYGYTF. Here the CDR3 DNA reads TGTGCCAGCAGCTTAGTAGTGACAGGAAGCTATGGCTACACCTTC.

The J gene is TRBJ2-5, the V gene TRBV4-2, with 10 nucleotides matching TRBD2. CDR1 and CDR2 from the germline V gene are LGHNA and YNFKEQ. CDR3 length equals 16 residues. With 3 bases clipped from V and 5 bases from J, the junction kept 9 bases outside the gene matches. Written as DNA, the CDR3 is TGTGCCAGCAGCCAGTCCGCTAGCGGGGGCTATGAGACCCAGTACTTC. Translation: CASSQSASGGYETQYF.

Remarks on this clone: Within the sample, other DNA sequences also encode this same CDR3. J is TRBJ1-3 and V is TRBV24-1, with D possibly TRBD1 on 6 matching bases. Germline CDR1 is KGHDR and CDR2 is SFDVKD. The V end was cut by 4 bases, the J end by 0 bases, with 12 bases between. There are 16 residues in the CDR3. The CDR3 sequence: CATSDPTGPSGNTIYF. The CDR3, as DNA: TGTGCCACCAGTGACCCGACAGGCCCCTCTGGAAACACCATATATTTT.

The V gene is TRBV5-4, the J gene TRBJ2-1, with 9 nucleotides matching TRBD1. The length of the CDR3 is 15 residues. The V gene's germline CDR1 is SGHNT and CDR2 YYREEE (reference sequence). The trim removed 4 bases at V and 4 bases at J, leaving 6 bases unmatched. CDR3 sequence reads: CASSTPGTGYNEQFF. DNA of the CDR3: TGTGCCAGCAGCACCCCCGGGACAGGGTACAATGAGCAGTTCTTC.

This clone has a handful of counts. The chain has TRBV6-5 and TRBJ2-7; TRBD1 aligns across 9 bases. CDR3 length: 15 amino acids. J was trimmed by 5 bases and V by 4 bases; bases with no gene match: 9. The germline gives CDR1 MNHEY, CDR2 SVGAGI. CDR3 region: CASSLWDRATNEQYF. The CDR3 DNA reads TGTGCCAGCAGTTTATGGGACAGGGCGACGAACGAGCAGTACTTC.

This clone was found a few times. In nucleotides, the CDR3 is TGTGCCAGCAGTTTCCGGGGGTTCGAAGCTTTCTTT. It yields the protein CASSFRGFEAFF. This sequence joins TRBV12-3 or TRBV12-4 and TRBJ1-1, with D perhaps matching TRBD1 (5 bases). The CDR3 length is 12 residues. The V gene lost 3 bases and the J gene lost 8 bases, with 10 bases spanning the gap.

CDR3 loop: CASSKGQGDTGELFF. CDR3 bases: TGTGCCAGCAGTAAAGGACAGGGAGACACCGGGGAGCTGTTTTTT. J is TRBJ2-2 and V is TRBV27; the match to TRBD1 covers 8 bases. The germline V gene has CDR1 MNHEY and CDR2 SMNVEV (reference sequence). The trim removed 5 bases at V and 3 bases at J, leaving 5 bases unmatched. The CDR3 is made up of 15 amino acids.

This chain connects TRBV7-2 to TRBJ1-1; D is undetermined. CDR3 length: 15 residues. Germline lookup yields CDR1 SGHTA and CDR2 FQGNSA. Deletions cut 1 base from V and 4 bases from J, with 13 bases between. The CDR3 here is CASSLVRDFGTEAFF. CDR3 DNA sequence: TGTGCCAGCAGCTTAGTGAGGGATTTTGGCACTGAAGCTTTCTTT.

This clone was counted only a few times. The V call is TRBV6-6, the J call TRBJ1-6; TRBD1 agrees at 7 bases. The length of the CDR3 is 15 residues. After removal of 6 bases from V and 4 bases from J, the junction contained 6 bases not matched to a gene. Germline CDR1 is MNHNY and CDR2 is SVGAGI (reference sequence). CDR3 nucleotide sequence: TGTGCCAGCAGGCCCCCGGGACAGTATAATTCACCCCTCCACTTT. Protein product: CASRPPGQYNSPLHF.

The rearrangement uses TRBV10-3 and TRBJ1-4; D ambiguous. The CDR3 totals 16 residues. V was pared by 2 bases and J by 1 base, with 11 bases between. Germline V gives CDR1 ENHRY, CDR2 SYGVKD. CDR3 protein: CAISERLAETNEKLFF. CDR3 sequence (DNA): TGTGCCATCAGTGAGAGGTTGGCGGAAACTAATGAAAAACTGTTTTTT.

The rearrangement links TRBV7-2 to TRBJ1-5; D gene uncertain. Germline CDR1 reads SGHTA; CDR2 reads FQGNSA. Trimming removed 3 bases from V and 5 bases from J, with 11 bases in between. There are 14 residues in the CDR3. The CDR3 loop is CASSLSQEYQPQHF. The CDR3 nucleotides are TGTGCCAGCAGCTTGAGTCAAGAATATCAGCCCCAGCATTTT.

This chain links TRBV7-2 with TRBJ1-1; 12 bases fit TRBD1. Germline values: CDR1 SGHTA, CDR2 FQGNSA. Trimming cost V 3 bases and J 4 bases; bases outside gene matches: 0. The CDR3 length is 14 residues. Here the CDR3 DNA reads TGTGCCAGCAGCTTGGGACAGGGGGCCACTGAAGCTTTCTTT. It translates to CASSLGQGATEAFF.

The chain carries TRBV19 and TRBJ1-2, with a weak D call TRBD1 (5 bases). CDR3 size: 14 residues. V dropped 5 bases and J dropped 2 bases, with 12 bases sitting between them. Germline V lookup: CDR1 LNHDA, CDR2 SQIVND (reference sequence). The CDR3 spells CASSPSDKNYGYTF. DNA for the CDR3: TGTGCCAGTAGTCCCTCGGACAAGAACTATGGCTACACCTTC.

J is TRBJ1-2 and V is TRBV5-6; TRBD1 matches at 12 bases. V gave up 3 bases and J gave up 4 bases; unmatched junction bases: 1. Germline CDR1 and CDR2: SGHDT and YYEEEE. The CDR3 totals 14 residues. CDR3 protein: CASSWGQGAYGYTF. Written as DNA, the CDR3 is TGTGCCAGCAGCTGGGGACAGGGGGCCTATGGCTACACCTTC.

This sequence joins TRBV6-1 and TRBJ1-1; unclear D gene. Germline CDR1 and CDR2: MNHNS and SASEGT. With 2 bases removed from V and 1 base from J, the gap between germline ends came to 11 bases. There are 15 residues in the CDR3. CDR3 nucleotide sequence: TGTGCCAGCAGTGAATTGTACAGAACGAACACTGAAGCTTTCTTT. Translated: CASSELYRTNTEAFF.

This clone was detected once. The CDR3 nucleotides read TGTGCCAGCAGCTTGGAAATGAGGACAGGAGTTAGCAATCAGCCCCAGCATTTT. This encodes CASSLEMRTGVSNQPQHF. The chain links TRBV5-5 to TRBJ1-5, with TRBD1 matching 7 bases. Germline V gene sequence: CDR1 SGHKS, CDR2 YYEKEE (reference sequence). J lost 0 bases, V lost 0 bases, and 9 bases had no gene match. This CDR3 is 18 amino acids long.

This clone is a singleton in its sample. The chain joins TRBV10-3 to TRBJ2-3; 10 positions match TRBD2. This CDR3 is 14 amino acids long. Germline V gene lookup returns CDR1 ENHRY and CDR2 SYGVKD. J gave up 6 bases and V 4 bases, and 4 bases lay outside the gene matches. CDR3 in amino acids: CAISVGTSADTQYF. The CDR3 nucleotides are TGTGCCATCAGTGTAGGGACTAGCGCGGATACGCAGTATTTT.

This clone was counted between two and nine times. The V call is TRBV27, the J call TRBJ1-2; the D gene is possibly TRBD1 (5 bases). Trimming took off 7 bases at V and 0 bases at J, with 9 bases between the two ends. Germline V gene data show CDR1 as MNHEY and CDR2 as SMNVEV (reference sequence). This CDR3 region has 13 residues. The CDR3 reads CASKAGTNYGYTF. CDR3 sequence (DNA): TGTGCCAGCAAGGCAGGGACTAACTATGGCTACACCTTC.

V is TRBV20-1 and J is TRBJ2-7; 7 bases line up with TRBD1. J gave up 6 bases and V 6 bases, and 5 bases lay outside the gene matches. The CDR3 sequence is 11 residues long. Germline V gene data show CDR1 as DFQATT and CDR2 as SNEGSKA (reference sequence). The CDR3 DNA is TGCAGTGCCCCGACAGGGATCGAGCAGTACTTC. Protein: CSAPTGIEQYF.

The J gene is TRBJ2-2, the V gene TRBV28; 10 positions match TRBD2. This CDR3 is 15 amino acids long. Germline CDR1 and CDR2: MDHEN and SYDVKM. J lost 10 bases, V lost 3 bases, and 8 bases had no gene match. Here the CDR3 reads CASSLGRTSGSELFF. The CDR3 nucleotides read TGTGCCAGCAGTTTGGGTCGGACTAGCGGATCGGAGCTGTTTTTT.

This rearrangement joins TRBV4-2 to TRBJ2-6, with TRBD2 identical over 9 bases. V dropped 0 bases and J dropped 9; count of bases not matched to a gene: 0. Germline V lookup: CDR1 LGHNA, CDR2 YNFKEQ. The CDR3 loop spans 14 amino acids. The CDR3 here is CASSQETSGNVLTF. The DNA for the CDR3 is TGTGCCAGCAGCCAAGAGACTAGCGGCAACGTCCTGACTTTC.

The V call is TRBV5-4, the J call TRBJ1-1, with TRBD1 matching 7 bases. Germline V CDR1 and CDR2: SGHNT, YYREEE (reference sequence). The CDR3 has 14 amino acids. V shed 4 bases, J shed 4 bases, and the junction held 7 bases outside the gene matches. The CDR3 sequence is CASSKDRRATEAFF. DNA of the CDR3: TGTGCCAGCAGCAAGGACAGGAGGGCCACTGAAGCTTTCTTT.

The chain employs TRBV2 and TRBJ2-2, with D possibly TRBD2 on 6 matching bases. Trimming took off 6 bases at V and 1 base at J, with 9 bases between the two ends. The V gene's germline CDR1 is SNHLY and CDR2 FYNNEI. The CDR3 has 14 amino acids. The CDR3 coding sequence is TGTGCCAGCAGATACGGGGGGAACACCGGGGAGCTGTTTTTT. Amino acid sequence: CASRYGGNTGELFF.

The CDR3 loop reads CASGGGGQPQHF. The CDR3 coding sequence is TGTGCCAGCGGGGGGGGAGGTCAGCCCCAGCATTTT. The chain links TRBV6-5 to TRBJ1-5, with a weak D call TRBD1 (5 bases). Trimming removed 8 bases at V and 6 bases at J, with 11 bases between. CDR3 length: 12 amino acids. From germline, CDR1 is MNHEY and CDR2 SVGAGI.